This T cell receptor beta chain came from a study of blood T cell repertoires in COVID-19. Background on the study: T cells, B-cell-depleted T cells, or PBMCs provided the cDNA or gDNA that served as material.

The V end was cut by 3 bases, the J end by 7 bases, with 10 bases between. The germline V gene has CDR1 SGDLS and CDR2 YYNGEE. This CDR3 region has 12 residues. Libraries were prepared by immunoSEQ multiplex PCR; TCRdb keeps only in-frame clonotypes and omits some of them. Of 200,000 to 250,000 clones listed, approximately 87% were seen once; the top ten hold approximately 2.6%. The receptor's source is a woman in her 70s with active or convalescent COVID-19. The sample was peripheral blood. V usage is TRBV9 and J usage is TRBJ1-1; no firm D call. In DNA, the CDR3 is TGTGCCAGCAGCGCCGGGTATGGTGAAGCTTTCTTT. This gives the protein CASSAGYGEAFF.